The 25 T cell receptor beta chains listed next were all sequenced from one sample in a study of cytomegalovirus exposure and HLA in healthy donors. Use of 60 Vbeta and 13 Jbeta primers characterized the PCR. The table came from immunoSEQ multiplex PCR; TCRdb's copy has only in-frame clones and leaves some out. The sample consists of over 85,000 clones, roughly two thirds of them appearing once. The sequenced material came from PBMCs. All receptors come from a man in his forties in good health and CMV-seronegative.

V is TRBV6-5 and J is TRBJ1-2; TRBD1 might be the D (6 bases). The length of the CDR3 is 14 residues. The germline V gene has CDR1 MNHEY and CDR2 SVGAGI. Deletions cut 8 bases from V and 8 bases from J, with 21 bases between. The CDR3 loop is CASCRGRDITGYTF. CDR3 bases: TGTGCCAGCTGCCGGGGCAGGGACATCACCGGCTACACCTTC.

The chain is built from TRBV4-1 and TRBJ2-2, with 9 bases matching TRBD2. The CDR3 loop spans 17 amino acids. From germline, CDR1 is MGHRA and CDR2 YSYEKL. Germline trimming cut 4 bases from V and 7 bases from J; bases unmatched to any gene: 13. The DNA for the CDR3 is TGCGCCAGCAGCCTGACATCCGGCGGGGGGGCCGGCGGGGAGCTGTTTTTT. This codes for CASSLTSGGGAGGELFF.

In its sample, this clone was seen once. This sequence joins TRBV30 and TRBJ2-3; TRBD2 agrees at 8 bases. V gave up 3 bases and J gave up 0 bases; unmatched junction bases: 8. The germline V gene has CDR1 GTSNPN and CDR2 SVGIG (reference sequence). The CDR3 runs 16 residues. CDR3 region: CAWSPGLAGSTDTQYF. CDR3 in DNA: TGTGCCTGGAGCCCCGGGTTAGCGGGGAGCACAGATACGCAGTATTTT.

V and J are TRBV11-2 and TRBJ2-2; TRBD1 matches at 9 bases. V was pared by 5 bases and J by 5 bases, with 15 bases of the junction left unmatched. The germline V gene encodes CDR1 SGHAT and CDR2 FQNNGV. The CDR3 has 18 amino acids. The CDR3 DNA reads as TGTGCCAGCAGCGACGAGGCTAGGACAGGGGCTGGGACCGGGGAGCTGTTTTTT. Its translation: CASSDEARTGAGTGELFF.

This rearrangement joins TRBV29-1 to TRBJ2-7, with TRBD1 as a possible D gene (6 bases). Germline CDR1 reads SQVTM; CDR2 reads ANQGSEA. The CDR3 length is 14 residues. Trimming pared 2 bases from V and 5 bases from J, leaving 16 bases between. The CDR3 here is CSVELQGRTHEQYF. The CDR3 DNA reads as TGCAGCGTTGAACTACAGGGACGGACCCACGAGCAGTACTTC.

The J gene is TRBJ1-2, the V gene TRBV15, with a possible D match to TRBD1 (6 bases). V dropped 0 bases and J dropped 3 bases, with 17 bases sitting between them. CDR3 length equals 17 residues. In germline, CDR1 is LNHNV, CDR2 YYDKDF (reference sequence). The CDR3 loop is CATSREKTRGADYGYTF. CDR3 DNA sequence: TGTGCCACCAGCAGAGAAAAAACCAGGGGAGCAGACTATGGCTACACCTTC.

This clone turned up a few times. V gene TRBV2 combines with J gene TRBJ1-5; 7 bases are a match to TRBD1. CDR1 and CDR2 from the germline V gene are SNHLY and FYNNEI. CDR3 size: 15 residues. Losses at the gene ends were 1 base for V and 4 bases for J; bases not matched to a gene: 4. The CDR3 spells CASSEGRQGNQPQHF. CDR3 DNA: TGTGCCAGCAGTGAAGGCCGACAGGGAAATCAGCCCCAGCATTTT.

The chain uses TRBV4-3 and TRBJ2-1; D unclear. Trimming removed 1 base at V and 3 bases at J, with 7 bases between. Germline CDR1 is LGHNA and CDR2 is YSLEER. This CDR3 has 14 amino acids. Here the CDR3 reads CASSQGHHYNEQFF. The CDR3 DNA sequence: TGCGCCAGCAGCCAAGGACACCACTACAATGAGCAGTTCTTC.

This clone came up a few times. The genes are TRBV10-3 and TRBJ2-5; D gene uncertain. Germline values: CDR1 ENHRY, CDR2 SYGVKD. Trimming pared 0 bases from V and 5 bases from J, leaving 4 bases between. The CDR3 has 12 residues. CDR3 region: CAISESQETQYF. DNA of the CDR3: TGTGCCATCAGTGAGTCGCAGGAGACCCAGTACTTC.

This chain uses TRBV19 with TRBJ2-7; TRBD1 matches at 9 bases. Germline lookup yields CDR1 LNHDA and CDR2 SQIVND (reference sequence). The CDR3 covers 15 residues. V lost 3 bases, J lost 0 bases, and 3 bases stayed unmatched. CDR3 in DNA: TGTGCCAGTAGTATTGAGACAGGGGGCTCCTACGAGCAGTACTTC. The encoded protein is CASSIETGGSYEQYF.

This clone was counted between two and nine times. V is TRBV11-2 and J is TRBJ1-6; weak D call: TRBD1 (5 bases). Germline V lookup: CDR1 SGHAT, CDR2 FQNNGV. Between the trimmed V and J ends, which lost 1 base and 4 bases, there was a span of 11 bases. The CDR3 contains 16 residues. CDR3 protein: CASSLVGAVYNSPLHF. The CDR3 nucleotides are TGTGCCAGCAGCTTAGTAGGGGCCGTTTATAATTCACCCCTCCACTTT.

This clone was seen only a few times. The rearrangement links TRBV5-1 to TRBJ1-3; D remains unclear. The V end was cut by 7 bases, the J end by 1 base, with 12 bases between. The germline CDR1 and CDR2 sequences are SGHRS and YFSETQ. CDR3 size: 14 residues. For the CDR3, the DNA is TGCGCCAGCCGCCCCCAAGCATCTGGAAACACCATATATTTT. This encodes CASRPQASGNTIYF.

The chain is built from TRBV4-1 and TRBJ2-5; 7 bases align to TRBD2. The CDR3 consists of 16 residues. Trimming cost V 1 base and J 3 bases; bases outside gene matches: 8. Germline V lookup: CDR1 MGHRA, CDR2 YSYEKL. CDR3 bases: TGCGCCAGCAGCCAAGGAATGGTGGGAGGGGAAGAGACCCAGTACTTC. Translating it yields CASSQGMVGGEETQYF.

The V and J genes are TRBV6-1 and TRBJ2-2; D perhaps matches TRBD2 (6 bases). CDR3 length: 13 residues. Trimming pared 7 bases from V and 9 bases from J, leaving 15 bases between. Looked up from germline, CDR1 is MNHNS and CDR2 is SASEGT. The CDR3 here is CASTKRGSRELFF. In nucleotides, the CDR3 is TGTGCCAGCACCAAACGGGGGTCGAGGGAGCTGTTTTTT.

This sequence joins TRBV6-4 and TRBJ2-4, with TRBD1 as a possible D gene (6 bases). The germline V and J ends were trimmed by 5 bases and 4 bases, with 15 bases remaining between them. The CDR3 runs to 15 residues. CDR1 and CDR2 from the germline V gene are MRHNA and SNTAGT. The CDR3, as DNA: TGTGCCAGCAGTCCCGACAGGACGTCTAAAAACATTCAGTACTTC. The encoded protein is CASSPDRTSKNIQYF.

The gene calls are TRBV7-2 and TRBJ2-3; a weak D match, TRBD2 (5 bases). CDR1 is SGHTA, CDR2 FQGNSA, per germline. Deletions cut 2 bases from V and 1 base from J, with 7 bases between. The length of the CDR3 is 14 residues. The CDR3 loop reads CASSLRRGTDTQYF. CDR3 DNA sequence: TGTGCCAGCAGCTTAAGGCGGGGCACAGATACGCAGTATTTT.

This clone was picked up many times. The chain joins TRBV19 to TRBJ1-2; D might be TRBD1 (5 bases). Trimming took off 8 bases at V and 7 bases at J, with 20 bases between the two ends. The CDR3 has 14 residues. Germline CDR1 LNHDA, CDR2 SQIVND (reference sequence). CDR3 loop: CASRLRGGEGGYTF. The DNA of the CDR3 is TGTGCCAGTCGATTAAGGGGAGGGGAGGGTGGCTACACCTTC.

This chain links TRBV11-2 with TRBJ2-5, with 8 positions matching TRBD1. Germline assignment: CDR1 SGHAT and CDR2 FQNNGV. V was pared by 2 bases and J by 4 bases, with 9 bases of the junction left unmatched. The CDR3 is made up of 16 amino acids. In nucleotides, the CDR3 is TGTGCCAGCAGCTTAATGACAGGGGCAGGAGGAGAGACCCAGTACTTC. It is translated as CASSLMTGAGGETQYF. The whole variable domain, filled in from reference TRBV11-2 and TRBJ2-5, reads EAGVAQSPRYKIIEKRQSVAFWCNPISGHATLYWYQQILGQGPKLLIQFQNNGVVDDSQLPKDRFSAERLKGVDSTLKIQPAKLEDSAVYLCASSLMTGAGGETQYFGPGTRLLVL.

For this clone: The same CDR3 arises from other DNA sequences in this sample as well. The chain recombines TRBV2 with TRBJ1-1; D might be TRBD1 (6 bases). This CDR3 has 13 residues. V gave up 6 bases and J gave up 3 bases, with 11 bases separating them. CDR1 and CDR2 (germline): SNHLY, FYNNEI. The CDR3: CASRVQGDTEAFF. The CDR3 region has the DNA TGTGCCAGCAGGGTACAGGGAGACACTGAAGCTTTCTTT.

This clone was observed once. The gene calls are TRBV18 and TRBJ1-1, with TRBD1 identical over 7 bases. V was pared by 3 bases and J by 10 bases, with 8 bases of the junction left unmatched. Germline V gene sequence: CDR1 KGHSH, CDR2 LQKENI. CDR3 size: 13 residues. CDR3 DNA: TGTGCCAGCTCACCGGACAGGCATGTAGGAGCTTTCTTT. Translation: CASSPDRHVGAFF.

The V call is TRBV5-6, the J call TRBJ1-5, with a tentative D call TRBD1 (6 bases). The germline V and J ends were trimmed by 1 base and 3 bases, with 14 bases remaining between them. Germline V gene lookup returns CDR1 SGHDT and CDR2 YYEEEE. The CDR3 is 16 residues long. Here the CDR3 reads CASSLPDTGTNQPQHF. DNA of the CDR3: TGTGCCAGCAGCTTGCCAGATACAGGGACCAATCAGCCCCAGCATTTT.

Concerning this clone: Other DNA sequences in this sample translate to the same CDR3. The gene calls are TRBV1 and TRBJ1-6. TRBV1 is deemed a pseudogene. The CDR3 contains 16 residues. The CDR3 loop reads CTSSQDCGRKNSPLHF. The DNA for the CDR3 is TGCACCAGCAGCCAAGATTGCGGCAGAAAAAATTCACCCCTCCACTTT.

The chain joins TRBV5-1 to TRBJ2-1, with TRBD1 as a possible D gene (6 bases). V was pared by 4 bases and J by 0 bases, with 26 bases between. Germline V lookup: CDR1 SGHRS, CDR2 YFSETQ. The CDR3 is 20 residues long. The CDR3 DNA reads TGCGCCAGCAGCGGTATACCAACAGGGCAAATTCAAAGCTCCTACAATGAGCAGTTCTTC. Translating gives CASSGIPTGQIQSSYNEQFF. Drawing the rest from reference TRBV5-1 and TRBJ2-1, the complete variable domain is KAGVTQTPRYLIKTRGQQVTLSCSPISGHRSVSWYQQTPGQGLQFLFEYFSETQRNKGNFPGRFSGRQFSNSRSEMNVSTLELGDSALYLCASSGIPTGQIQSSYNEQFFGPGTRLTVL.

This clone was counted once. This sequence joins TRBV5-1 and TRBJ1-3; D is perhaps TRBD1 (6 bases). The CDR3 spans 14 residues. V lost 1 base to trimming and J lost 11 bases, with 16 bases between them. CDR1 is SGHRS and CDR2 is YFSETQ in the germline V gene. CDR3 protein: CASSLFAGAMAIYF. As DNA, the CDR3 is TGCGCCAGCAGCTTGTTTGCAGGGGCGATGGCCATATATTTT.

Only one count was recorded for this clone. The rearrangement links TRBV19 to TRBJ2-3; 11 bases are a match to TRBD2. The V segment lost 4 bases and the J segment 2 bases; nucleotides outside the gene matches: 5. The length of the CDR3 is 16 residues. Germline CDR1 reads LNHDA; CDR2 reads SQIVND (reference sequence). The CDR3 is CASSTLTSGATDTQYF. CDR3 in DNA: TGTGCCAGTAGTACCCTGACTAGCGGGGCCACAGATACGCAGTATTTT.